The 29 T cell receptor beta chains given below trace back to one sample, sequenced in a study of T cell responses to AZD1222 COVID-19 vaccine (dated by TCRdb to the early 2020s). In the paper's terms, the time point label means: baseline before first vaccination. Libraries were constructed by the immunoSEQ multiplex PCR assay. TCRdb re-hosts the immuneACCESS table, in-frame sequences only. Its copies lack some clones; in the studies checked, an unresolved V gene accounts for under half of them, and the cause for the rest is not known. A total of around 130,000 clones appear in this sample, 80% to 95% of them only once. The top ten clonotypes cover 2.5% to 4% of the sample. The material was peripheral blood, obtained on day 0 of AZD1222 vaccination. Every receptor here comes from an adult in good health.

The DNA of the CDR3 is TGTGCCATCAGTGATATGGGTTCGAGCACAGATACGCAGTATTTT. It specifies CAISDMGSSTDTQYF. The chain links TRBV10-3 to TRBJ2-3; D is ambiguous. CDR1 and CDR2 (germline): ENHRY, SYGVKD. The CDR3 is 15 residues long. Trimming pared 3 bases from V and 0 bases from J, leaving 10 bases between.

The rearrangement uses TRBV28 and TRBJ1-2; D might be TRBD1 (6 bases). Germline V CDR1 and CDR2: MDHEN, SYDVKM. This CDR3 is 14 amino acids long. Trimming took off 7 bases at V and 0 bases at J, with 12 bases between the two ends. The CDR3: CASTLGGANYGYTF. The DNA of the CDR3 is TGTGCCAGCACCCTAGGGGGAGCTAACTATGGCTACACCTTC.

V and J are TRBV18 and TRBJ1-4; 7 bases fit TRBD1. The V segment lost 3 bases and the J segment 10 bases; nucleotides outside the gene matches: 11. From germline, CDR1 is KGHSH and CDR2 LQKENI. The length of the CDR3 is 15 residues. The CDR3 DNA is TGTGCCAGCTCACCTCCGACAGGGAGAGTCGGAAAACTGTTTTTT. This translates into CASSPPTGRVGKLFF.

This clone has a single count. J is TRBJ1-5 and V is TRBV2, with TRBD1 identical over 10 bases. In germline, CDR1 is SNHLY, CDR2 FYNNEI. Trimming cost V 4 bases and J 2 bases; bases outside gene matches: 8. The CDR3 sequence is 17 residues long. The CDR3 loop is CASSVRQGAPGNQPQHF. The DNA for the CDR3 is TGTGCCAGCAGTGTAAGACAGGGGGCGCCGGGCAATCAGCCCCAGCATTTT.

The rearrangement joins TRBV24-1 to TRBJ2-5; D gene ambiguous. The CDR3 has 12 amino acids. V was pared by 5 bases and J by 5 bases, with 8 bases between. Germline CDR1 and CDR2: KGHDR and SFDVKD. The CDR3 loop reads CATSAYDETQYF. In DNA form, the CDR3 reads TGTGCCACCAGTGCCTATGACGAGACCCAGTACTTC.

In DNA form, the CDR3 reads TGTGCCAGCATCCTAGCTAGCTCCGATGAGCAGTTCTTC. It translates to CASILASSDEQFF. The V call is TRBV5-6, the J call TRBJ2-1; maybe TRBD2 (5 bases). This CDR3 region has 13 residues. In germline, CDR1 is SGHDT, CDR2 YYEEEE. V was trimmed by 6 bases and J by 8 bases, leaving 15 bases between them.

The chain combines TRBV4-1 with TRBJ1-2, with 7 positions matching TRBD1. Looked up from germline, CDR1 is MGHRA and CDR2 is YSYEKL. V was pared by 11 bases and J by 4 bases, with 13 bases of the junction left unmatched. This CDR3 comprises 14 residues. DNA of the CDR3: TGCGCCTGCCTGTCCCGGGACAGTTTCTATGGCTACACCTTC. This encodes CACLSRDSFYGYTF.

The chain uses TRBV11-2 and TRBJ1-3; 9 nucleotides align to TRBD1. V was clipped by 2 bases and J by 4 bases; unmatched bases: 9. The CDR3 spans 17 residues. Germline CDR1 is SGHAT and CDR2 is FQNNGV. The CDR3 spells CASSLYPGQGKGNTIYF. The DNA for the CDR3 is TGTGCCAGCAGCTTATATCCGGGACAGGGAAAAGGAAACACCATATATTTT.

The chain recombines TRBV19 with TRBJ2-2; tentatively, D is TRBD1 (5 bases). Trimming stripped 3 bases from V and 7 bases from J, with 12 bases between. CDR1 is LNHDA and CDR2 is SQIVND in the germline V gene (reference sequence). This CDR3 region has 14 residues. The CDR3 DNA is TGTGCCAGTAGTATTTCTGGGGCCGGCGGGGAGCTGTTTTTT. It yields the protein CASSISGAGGELFF.

CDR3 coding DNA: TGTGCCAGCAGTTACTTAGCGGGGAGTGACACCGGGGAGCTGTTTTTT. Translating gives CASSYLAGSDTGELFF. The chain recombines TRBV6-6 with TRBJ2-2, with TRBD2 identical over 8 bases. V gave up 1 base and J gave up 3 bases; unmatched junction bases: 4. In germline, CDR1 is MNHNY, CDR2 SVGAGI (reference sequence). The CDR3 sequence is 16 residues long.

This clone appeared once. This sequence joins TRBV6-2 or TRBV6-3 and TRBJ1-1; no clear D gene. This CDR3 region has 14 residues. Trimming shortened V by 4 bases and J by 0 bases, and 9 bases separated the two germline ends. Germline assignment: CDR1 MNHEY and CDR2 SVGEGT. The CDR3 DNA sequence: TGTGCCAGCAGTTTTGAAGGAATGAACACTGAAGCTTTCTTT. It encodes CASSFEGMNTEAFF.

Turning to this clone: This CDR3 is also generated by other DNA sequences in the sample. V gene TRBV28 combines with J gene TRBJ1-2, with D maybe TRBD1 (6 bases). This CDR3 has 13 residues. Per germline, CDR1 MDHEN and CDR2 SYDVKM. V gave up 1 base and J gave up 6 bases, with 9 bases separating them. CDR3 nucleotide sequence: TGTGCCAGCAGTTTATACGGGGGCGATGGCTACACCTTC. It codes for CASSLYGGDGYTF.

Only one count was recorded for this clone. The CDR3 DNA is TGTGCCAGCTTCTCCCAGGGGCCCGCGAGAAACACTGAAGCTTTCTTT. Its protein product is CASFSQGPARNTEAFF. V usage is TRBV28 and J usage is TRBJ1-1, with D possibly matching TRBD1 (6 bases). The V gene lost 8 bases and the J gene lost 2 bases, with 21 bases spanning the gap. In germline, CDR1 is MDHEN, CDR2 SYDVKM. This CDR3 is built from 16 residues.

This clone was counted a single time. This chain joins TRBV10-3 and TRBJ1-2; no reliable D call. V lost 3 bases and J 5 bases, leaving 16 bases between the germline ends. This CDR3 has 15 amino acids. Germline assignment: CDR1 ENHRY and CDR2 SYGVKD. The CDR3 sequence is CAISDLGRDGYGYTF. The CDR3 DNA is TGTGCCATCAGTGACCTCGGCAGAGATGGGTATGGCTACACCTTC.

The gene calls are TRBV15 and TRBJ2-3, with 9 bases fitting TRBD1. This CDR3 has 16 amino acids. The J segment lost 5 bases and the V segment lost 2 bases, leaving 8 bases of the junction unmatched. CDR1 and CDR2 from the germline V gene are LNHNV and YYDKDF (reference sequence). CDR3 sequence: CATSRNRGLVGDTQYF. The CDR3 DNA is TGTGCCACCAGCAGAAACAGGGGGCTCGTTGGAGATACGCAGTATTTT.

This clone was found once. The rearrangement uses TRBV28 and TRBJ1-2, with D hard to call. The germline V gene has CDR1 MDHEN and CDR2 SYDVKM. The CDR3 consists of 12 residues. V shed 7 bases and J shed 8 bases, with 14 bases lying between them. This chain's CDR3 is CASTRELVGYTF. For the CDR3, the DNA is TGTGCCAGCACGCGAGAGTTGGTCGGCTACACCTTC.

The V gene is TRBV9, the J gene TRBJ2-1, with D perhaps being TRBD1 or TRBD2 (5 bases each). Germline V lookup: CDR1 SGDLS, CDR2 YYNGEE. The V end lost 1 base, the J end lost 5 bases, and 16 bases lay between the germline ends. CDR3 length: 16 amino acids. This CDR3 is CASSVHLLGTNNEQFF. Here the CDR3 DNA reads TGTGCCAGCAGCGTACACCTTCTTGGGACGAACAATGAGCAGTTCTTC.

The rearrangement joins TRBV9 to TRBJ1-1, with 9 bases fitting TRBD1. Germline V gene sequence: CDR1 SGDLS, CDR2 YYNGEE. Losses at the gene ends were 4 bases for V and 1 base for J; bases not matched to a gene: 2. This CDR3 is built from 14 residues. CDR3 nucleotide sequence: TGTGCCAGCAGCTCGGGACAGGGGAACACTGAAGCTTTCTTT. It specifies CASSSGQGNTEAFF.

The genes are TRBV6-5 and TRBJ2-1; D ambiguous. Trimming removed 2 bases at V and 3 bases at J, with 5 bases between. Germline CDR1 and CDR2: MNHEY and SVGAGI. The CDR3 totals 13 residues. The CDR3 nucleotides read TGTGCCAGCAGTTACGGGGTCTACAATGAGCAGTTCTTC. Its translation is CASSYGVYNEQFF.

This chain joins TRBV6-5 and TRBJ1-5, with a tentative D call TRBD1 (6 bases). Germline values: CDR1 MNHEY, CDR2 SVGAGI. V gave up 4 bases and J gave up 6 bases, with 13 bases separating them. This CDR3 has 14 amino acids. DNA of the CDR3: TGTGCCAGCAGTTCTAGGGGGGGACGTCAGCCCCAGCATTTT. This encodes CASSSRGGRQPQHF.

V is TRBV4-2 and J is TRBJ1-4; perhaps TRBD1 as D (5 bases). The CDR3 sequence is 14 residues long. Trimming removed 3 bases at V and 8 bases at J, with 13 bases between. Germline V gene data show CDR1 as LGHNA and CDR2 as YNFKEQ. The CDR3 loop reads CASSQPGAGEKLFF. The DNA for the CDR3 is TGTGCCAGCAGCCAGCCCGGGGCCGGAGAAAAACTGTTTTTT.

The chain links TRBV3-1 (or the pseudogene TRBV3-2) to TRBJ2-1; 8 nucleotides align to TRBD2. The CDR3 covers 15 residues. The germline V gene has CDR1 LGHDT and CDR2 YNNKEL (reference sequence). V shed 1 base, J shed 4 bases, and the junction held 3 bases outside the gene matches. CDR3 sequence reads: CASSQGSGKYNEQFF. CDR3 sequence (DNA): TGTGCCAGCAGCCAAGGTAGCGGGAAATACAATGAGCAGTTCTTC.

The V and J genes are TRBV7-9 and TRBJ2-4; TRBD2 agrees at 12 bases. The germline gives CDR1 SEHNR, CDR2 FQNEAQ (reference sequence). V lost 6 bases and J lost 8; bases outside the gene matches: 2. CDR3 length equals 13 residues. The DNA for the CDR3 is TGTGCCAGCAGGACTAGCGGGAGTGACATTCAGTACTTC. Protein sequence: CASRTSGSDIQYF.

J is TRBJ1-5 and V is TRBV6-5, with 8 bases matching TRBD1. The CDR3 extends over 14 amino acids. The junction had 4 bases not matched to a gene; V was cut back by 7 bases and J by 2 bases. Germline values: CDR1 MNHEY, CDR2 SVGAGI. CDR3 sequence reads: CASILDRGNQPQHF. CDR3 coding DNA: TGTGCCAGCATTCTGGACAGGGGCAATCAGCCCCAGCATTTT.

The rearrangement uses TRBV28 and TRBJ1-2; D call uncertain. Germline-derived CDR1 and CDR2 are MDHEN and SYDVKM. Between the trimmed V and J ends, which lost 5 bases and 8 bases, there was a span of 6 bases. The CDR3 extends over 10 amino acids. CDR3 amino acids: CASSPDGYTF. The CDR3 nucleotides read TGTGCCAGCAGTCCTGACGGCTACACCTTC.

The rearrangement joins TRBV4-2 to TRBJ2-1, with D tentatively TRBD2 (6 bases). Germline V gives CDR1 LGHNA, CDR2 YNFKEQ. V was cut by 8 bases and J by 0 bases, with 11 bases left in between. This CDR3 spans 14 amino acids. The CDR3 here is CASGRELSYNEQFF. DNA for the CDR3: TGTGCCAGCGGTCGGGAGCTCTCCTACAATGAGCAGTTCTTC.

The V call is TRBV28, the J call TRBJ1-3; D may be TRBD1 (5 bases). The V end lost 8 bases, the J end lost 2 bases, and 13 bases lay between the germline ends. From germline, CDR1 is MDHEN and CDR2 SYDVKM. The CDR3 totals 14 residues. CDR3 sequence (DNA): TGTGCCAGCCGCCAAGCGACAGCTGGAAACACCATATATTTT. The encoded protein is CASRQATAGNTIYF.

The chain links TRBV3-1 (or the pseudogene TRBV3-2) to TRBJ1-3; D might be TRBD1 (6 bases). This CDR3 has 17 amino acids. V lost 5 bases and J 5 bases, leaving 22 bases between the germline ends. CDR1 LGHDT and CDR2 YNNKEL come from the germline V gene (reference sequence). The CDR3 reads CASSGAMGGVVRNTIYF. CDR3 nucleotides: TGTGCCAGCAGCGGTGCGATGGGGGGCGTAGTGAGAAACACCATATATTTT.

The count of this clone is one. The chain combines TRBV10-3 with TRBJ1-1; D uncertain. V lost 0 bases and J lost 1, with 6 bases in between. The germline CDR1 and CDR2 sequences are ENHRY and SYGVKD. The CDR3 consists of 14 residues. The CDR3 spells CAISESYGNTEAFF. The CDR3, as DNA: TGTGCCATCAGTGAGTCTTATGGGAACACTGAAGCTTTCTTT.